These T cell receptor beta chains were read from a single sample in a study of cytomegalovirus exposure and HLA in healthy donors. This table comes from immunoSEQ multiplex PCR, and its TCRdb copy is limited to in-frame clones, with some not included. The profile covers fewer than 250,000 clones, with about 83% appearing a single time and under 2% taken by the ten largest. Material for sequencing was PBMCs. The receptor source for this set is a man aged 35 to 55 in good health and CMV-seropositive. CDR3s include the opening cysteine and the closing phenylalanine or tryptophan. The D gene is left open where the match is weak. Clone size is given for some rows only: seen once, a few or many times, or a class if the clone is expanded.

V gene: TRBV5-6; clone size: .; D gene: .; J gene: TRBJ2-7; CDR3 protein: CASSLAVGGSYEQYF; CDR3 DNA: TGTGCCAGCAGCTTGGCCGTCGGGGGTTCCTACGAGCAGTACTTC
V gene: TRBV29-1; clone size: .; D gene: .; J gene: TRBJ2-1; CDR3 protein: CSVGALNKRSYNEQFF; CDR3 DNA: TGCAGCGTTGGGGCCCTGAATAAACGCTCCTACAATGAGCAGTTCTTC
V gene: TRBV15; clone size: few; D gene: TRBD1; J gene: TRBJ1-3; CDR3 protein: CATSRPGQERNTIYF; CDR3 DNA: TGTGCCACCAGCAGACCGGGACAGGAAAGAAACACCATATATTTT
V gene: TRBV7-6; clone size: .; D gene: .; J gene: TRBJ2-2; CDR3 protein: CASSSPSTGELFF; CDR3 DNA: TGTGCCAGCAGCTCCCCGAGCACCGGGGAGCTGTTTTTT
V gene: TRBV18; clone size: .; D gene: .; J gene: TRBJ1-1; CDR3 protein: CASSLQNTEAFF; CDR3 DNA: TGTGCCAGCTCACTTCAGAACACTGAAGCTTTCTTT
V gene: TRBV10-2; clone size: .; D gene: .; J gene: TRBJ1-1; CDR3 protein: CASNVGTYTEAFF; CDR3 DNA: TGCGCCAGCAATGTCGGGACTTACACTGAAGCTTTCTTT
V gene: TRBV5-1; clone size: .; D gene: .; J gene: TRBJ1-2; CDR3 protein: CASSLSPKRGYTF; CDR3 DNA: TGCGCCAGCAGCTTGTCCCCGAAGCGCGGCTACACCTTC
V gene: TRBV7-9; clone size: few; D gene: .; J gene: TRBJ1-2; CDR3 protein: CASSPSNSLYGYTF; CDR3 DNA: TGTGCCAGCAGCCCCTCCAACTCTTTATACGGCTACACCTTC
V gene: TRBV2; clone size: .; D gene: TRBD2; J gene: TRBJ2-3; CDR3 protein: CASKREPTDTQYF; CDR3 DNA: TGTGCCAGCAAGCGGGAGCCCACAGATACGCAGTATTTT
V gene: TRBV19; clone size: .; D gene: TRBD1; J gene: TRBJ2-7; CDR3 protein: CASSIRQGDSYEQYF; CDR3 DNA: TGTGCCAGTAGTATTCGTCAGGGGGACTCCTACGAGCAGTACTTC
V gene: TRBV4-3; clone size: .; D gene: .; J gene: TRBJ2-1; CDR3 protein: CASSQAQGHGAYNEQFF; CDR3 DNA: TGCGCCAGCAGCCAAGCGCAAGGACACGGTGCTTACAATGAGCAGTTCTTC
V gene: TRBV29-1; clone size: .; D gene: .; J gene: TRBJ1-5; CDR3 protein: CSATIGGQPQHF; CDR3 DNA: TGCAGCGCCACAATAGGGGGACAGCCCCAGCATTTT
V gene: TRBV7-9; clone size: once; D gene: .; J gene: TRBJ1-2; CDR3 protein: CSSSPLGGSSANYGYTF; CDR3 DNA: TGTTCCAGCAGCCCGCTCGGGGGGAGTTCCGCAAACTATGGCTACACCTTC
V gene: TRBV5-4; clone size: .; D gene: TRBD2; J gene: TRBJ2-7; CDR3 protein: CASSEDGGGEAEQYF; CDR3 DNA: TGTGCCAGCAGCGAAGATGGGGGGGGAGAGGCCGAGCAGTACTTC
V gene: TRBV6-5; clone size: .; D gene: TRBD1; J gene: TRBJ2-1; CDR3 protein: CASSSGQGEQEQFF; CDR3 DNA: TGTGCCAGCAGTTCTGGACAGGGCGAACAGGAGCAGTTCTTC
V gene: TRBV10-3; clone size: few; D gene: TRBD2; J gene: TRBJ2-7; CDR3 protein: CAISKGLAGEQYF; CDR3 DNA: TGTGCCATCAGTAAGGGACTAGCGGGGGAGCAGTACTTC
V gene: TRBV7-3; clone size: few; D gene: TRBD2; J gene: TRBJ2-1; CDR3 protein: CASSFAGGFGDEQFF; CDR3 DNA: TGTGCCAGCAGCTTTGCGGGAGGGTTTGGGGATGAGCAGTTCTTC
V gene: TRBV28; clone size: .; D gene: .; J gene: TRBJ1-3; CDR3 protein: CASSLTGTGNTIYF; CDR3 DNA: TGTGCCAGCAGTTTAACAGGGACTGGAAACACCATATATTTT
V gene: TRBV6-1; clone size: .; D gene: .; J gene: TRBJ1-5; CDR3 protein: CASGNQGAGNQPQHF; CDR3 DNA: TGTGCCAGTGGGAATCAGGGTGCAGGCAATCAGCCCCAGCATTTT
V gene: TRBV7-2; clone size: .; D gene: .; J gene: TRBJ2-7; CDR3 protein: CASSLNPAGLYEQYF; CDR3 DNA: TGTGCCAGCAGCTTAAACCCAGCGGGCCTCTACGAGCAGTACTTC
V gene: TRBV4-2; clone size: once; D gene: TRBD1; J gene: TRBJ2-5; CDR3 protein: CASSIPGTAEETQYF; CDR3 DNA: TGTGCCAGCAGCATACCCGGGACAGCCGAAGAGACCCAGTACTTC
V gene: TRBV5-6; clone size: .; D gene: .; J gene: TRBJ2-2; CDR3 protein: CASSLKPRTGNDGELFF; CDR3 DNA: TGTGCCAGCAGCTTGAAGCCAAGAACAGGGAATGACGGGGAGCTGTTTTTT
V gene: TRBV19; clone size: .; D gene: .; J gene: TRBJ1-3; CDR3 protein: CASSYQATFGNTIYF; CDR3 DNA: TGTGCCAGTAGTTATCAGGCTACATTTGGAAACACCATATATTTT
V gene: TRBV6-1; clone size: .; D gene: TRBD1; J gene: TRBJ1-5; CDR3 protein: CASTVGQATNQPQHF; CDR3 DNA: TGTGCCAGCACTGTGGGACAGGCGACCAATCAGCCCCAGCATTTT
V gene: TRBV30; clone size: .; D gene: TRBD1; J gene: TRBJ1-5; CDR3 protein: CAWSGDRLQHQPQHF; CDR3 DNA: TGTGCCTGGAGTGGGGACAGACTTCAACATCAGCCCCAGCATTTT
V gene: TRBV6-1; clone size: .; D gene: .; J gene: TRBJ2-7; CDR3 protein: CASSVLDNSYEQYF; CDR3 DNA: TGTGCCAGCAGTGTGTTGGACAACTCCTACGAGCAGTACTTC
V gene: TRBV28; clone size: few; D gene: .; J gene: TRBJ1-1; CDR3 protein: CASSLYRQAHNTEAFF; CDR3 DNA: TGTGCCAGCAGTTTATATCGGCAGGCCCATAACACTGAAGCTTTCTTT
V gene: TRBV7-9; clone size: .; D gene: TRBD1; J gene: TRBJ1-3; CDR3 protein: CASSLALTGGTGNTIYF; CDR3 DNA: TGTGCCAGCAGCTTAGCCCTCACAGGGGGAACTGGAAACACCATATATTTT
V gene: TRBV28; clone size: .; D gene: .; J gene: TRBJ1-1; CDR3 protein: CAGRLGRNTEAFF; CDR3 DNA: TGTGCCGGACGACTGGGGAGGAACACTGAAGCTTTCTTT
V gene: TRBV2; clone size: .; D gene: .; J gene: TRBJ2-7; CDR3 protein: CASSDNPLSYEQYF; CDR3 DNA: TGTGCCAGCAGTGACAATCCACTTTCCTACGAGCAGTACTTC
V gene: TRBV7-8; clone size: .; D gene: TRBD2; J gene: TRBJ2-1; CDR3 protein: CASSPRLAGGPGYNEQFF; CDR3 DNA: TGTGCCAGCAGCCCAAGACTAGCGGGAGGGCCGGGCTACAATGAGCAGTTCTTC
V gene: TRBV7-9; clone size: .; D gene: TRBD1; J gene: TRBJ2-2; CDR3 protein: CASSLGAGGPGELFF; CDR3 DNA: TGTGCCAGCAGCTTAGGTGCAGGGGGCCCCGGGGAGCTGTTTTTT
V gene: TRBV6-6; clone size: .; D gene: .; J gene: TRBJ1-2; CDR3 protein: CASSYSRGNGGYTF; CDR3 DNA: TGTGCCAGCAGTTACTCCCGAGGGAATGGTGGCTACACCTTC
V gene: TRBV7-2; clone size: once; D gene: .; J gene: TRBJ1-3; CDR3 protein: CASSPGSSGNTIYF; CDR3 DNA: TGTGCCAGCAGCCCCGGGAGTTCTGGAAACACCATATATTTT
V gene: TRBV19; clone size: .; D gene: TRBD1; J gene: TRBJ2-2; CDR3 protein: CASSTTGGTGELFF; CDR3 DNA: TGTGCCAGTAGCACGACAGGGGGAACCGGGGAGCTGTTTTTT